This T cell receptor (beta chain) was captured by sequencing in a study of shared clonotypes between healthy human individuals. The study, taken as a whole, reports: Owing to a small donor count, the genetic and exposure-history diversity represented was limited. In contrast to clonotypes shared by all four donors, non-shared clonotypes had lower generation probabilities. Between a handful of donors, naive CD4 clonotypes were shared at a level of around 4.9%.

Here immunoSEQ multiplex PCR was the method, and the copy in TCRdb shows in-frame clones only, minus some. The top ten hold approximately 1.5% of the sample, which has about 1 million clones, about 75% seen once. Turning to this clone: Its antigen is not known.

Adult Caucasians living in Nashville, Tennessee made up all of the donors. Germline V gene lookup returns CDR1 SGHRS and CDR2 YFSETQ. V shed 1 base and J shed 2 bases, with 12 bases lying between them. This CDR3 has 15 residues. Input material: memory CD4+ T cells sorted from blood. Subset in this sample: CD45RA-negative fraction. The receptor was derived from a man aged 18 to 30 in good health. The V and J genes are TRBV5-1 and TRBJ1-1; D ambiguous. The CDR3 region has the DNA TGCGCCAGCAGCTTGTTGGCAGGAAGTAACACTGAAGCTTTCTTT. It specifies CASSLLAGSNTEAFF.